A selection of T cell receptor beta chains follows, all from one sample in a study of cytomegalovirus exposure and HLA in healthy donors. This table comes from immunoSEQ multiplex PCR, and its TCRdb copy is limited to in-frame clones, with some not included. The data hold approximately 100,000 clones, with approximately 74% observed a single time. What was sequenced was PBMCs. All receptors derive from a woman in her 40s in good health and CMV-seronegative. The conserved cysteine and the conserved F or W are not part of the CDR3 here.

cdr3_aa: ASSSTFSRQGGDQPQH
cdr3_length: 16
v_call: TRBV5-6
j_call: TRBJ1-5

cdr3_aa: ASSLDQGAYEQY
cdr3_length: 12
v_call: TRBV11-2
j_call: -

cdr3_aa: ASSDHSGSGTDTQY
cdr3_length: 14
v_call: TRBV10-1
j_call: TRBJ2-3

cdr3_aa: ASSLAGSTVEAF
cdr3_length: 12
v_call: TRBV7-6
j_call: TRBJ1-1

cdr3_aa: ASSLGKGGVNNEQF
cdr3_length: 14
v_call: TRBV5-4
j_call: TRBJ2-1

cdr3_aa: AWREKRLALYEQY
cdr3_length: 13
v_call: TRBV30
j_call: TRBJ2-7

cdr3_aa: ACSPRGNEKLF
cdr3_length: 11
v_call: TRBV27
j_call: TRBJ1-4

cdr3_aa: ASSLTGTDTQY
cdr3_length: 11
v_call: TRBV11-2
j_call: TRBJ2-3

cdr3_aa: ASSPLEETQY
cdr3_length: 10
v_call: TRBV6-6
j_call: TRBJ2-5

cdr3_aa: ASSQEGRGAGWETQY
cdr3_length: 15
v_call: TRBV4-2
j_call: TRBJ2-5

cdr3_aa: ASSSSRGVWEQY
cdr3_length: 12
v_call: TRBV7-2
j_call: TRBJ2-7

cdr3_aa: ASSTGQNIGELF
cdr3_length: 12
v_call: TRBV7-3
j_call: TRBJ2-2

cdr3_aa: SSSLAGGEQF
cdr3_length: 10
v_call: TRBV7-9
j_call: TRBJ2-1

cdr3_aa: ASSFPWGRAKNTEAF
cdr3_length: 15
v_call: TRBV28
j_call: TRBJ1-1

cdr3_aa: AWSGTGNGYT
cdr3_length: 10
v_call: TRBV30
j_call: TRBJ1-2

cdr3_aa: ASSFWGGYGYT
cdr3_length: 11
v_call: TRBV27
j_call: TRBJ1-2

cdr3_aa: ASKPGQGNTEAF
cdr3_length: 12
v_call: TRBV6-5
j_call: TRBJ1-1

cdr3_aa: ASSLALTPYEQH
cdr3_length: 12
v_call: TRBV7-2
j_call: TRBJ2-7

cdr3_aa: AWSIQGTYEQY
cdr3_length: 11
v_call: TRBV30
j_call: TRBJ2-7

cdr3_aa: ASDFAGEKLF
cdr3_length: 10
v_call: TRBV7-9
j_call: TRBJ1-4

cdr3_aa: ASSESLAGVNEQF
cdr3_length: 13
v_call: TRBV4-3
j_call: TRBJ2-1

cdr3_aa: ASRNMGQGIRDTQY
cdr3_length: 14
v_call: TRBV2
j_call: TRBJ2-3

cdr3_aa: ATQKQGAGSTIY
cdr3_length: 12
v_call: TRBV10-3
j_call: TRBJ1-3

cdr3_aa: ASRQPGNSANEQF
cdr3_length: 13
v_call: TRBV5-1
j_call: TRBJ2-1

cdr3_aa: ASSSTGENTEAF
cdr3_length: 12
v_call: TRBV5-4
j_call: TRBJ1-1

cdr3_aa: ASSPTPVYSTDTQY
cdr3_length: 14
v_call: TRBV7-9
j_call: TRBJ2-3

cdr3_aa: ASSIDTSYEQY
cdr3_length: 11
v_call: TRBV19
j_call: TRBJ2-7

cdr3_aa: ATSSRGAGTDTQY
cdr3_length: 13
v_call: TRBV15
j_call: TRBJ2-3

cdr3_aa: ASSATRVYTDTQY
cdr3_length: 13
v_call: TRBV2
j_call: TRBJ2-3

cdr3_aa: ASRTGGRYEQY
cdr3_length: 11
v_call: TRBV7-2
j_call: -

cdr3_aa: ASSLARRTDTQY
cdr3_length: 12
v_call: TRBV7-8
j_call: TRBJ2-3

cdr3_aa: ASSLKAGLWEQY
cdr3_length: 12
v_call: TRBV28
j_call: TRBJ2-7

cdr3_aa: ASSPGAGEGTDTQY
cdr3_length: 14
v_call: TRBV7-9
j_call: TRBJ2-3

cdr3_aa: ASSVGGRDHEQY
cdr3_length: 12
v_call: TRBV9
j_call: TRBJ2-7

cdr3_aa: ASSQFLAGGPEPGAYEQY
cdr3_length: 18
v_call: TRBV23-1
j_call: TRBJ2-7

cdr3_aa: ASSLRQGAYEQY
cdr3_length: 12
v_call: TRBV11-2
j_call: -

cdr3_aa: ASSLEQNYGYT
cdr3_length: 11
v_call: TRBV7-2
j_call: TRBJ1-2

cdr3_aa: ASSIGDKPEAF
cdr3_length: 11
v_call: TRBV19
j_call: TRBJ1-1

cdr3_aa: AGGDGNNEQF
cdr3_length: 10
v_call: TRBV19
j_call: TRBJ2-1

cdr3_aa: ASSPGGERQQF
cdr3_length: 11
v_call: TRBV27
j_call: TRBJ2-1

cdr3_aa: ASSGGDSVEQY
cdr3_length: 11
v_call: TRBV27
j_call: TRBJ2-7

cdr3_aa: ASSLSRDANQPQH
cdr3_length: 13
v_call: TRBV7-2
j_call: TRBJ1-5

cdr3_aa: ASSPGSGGTYEQY
cdr3_length: 13
v_call: TRBV25-1
j_call: TRBJ2-7

cdr3_aa: ASSWDKMNTEAF
cdr3_length: 12
v_call: TRBV28
j_call: TRBJ1-1

cdr3_aa: ASSQDVLEKLF
cdr3_length: 11
v_call: TRBV4-2
j_call: TRBJ1-4

cdr3_aa: ASSPSGGGRNEQF
cdr3_length: 13
v_call: TRBV9
j_call: TRBJ2-1

cdr3_aa: ASSLGQGHNEKLF
cdr3_length: 13
v_call: TRBV7-9
j_call: TRBJ1-4

cdr3_aa: ASSVLAGGYEQY
cdr3_length: 12
v_call: TRBV9
j_call: TRBJ2-7